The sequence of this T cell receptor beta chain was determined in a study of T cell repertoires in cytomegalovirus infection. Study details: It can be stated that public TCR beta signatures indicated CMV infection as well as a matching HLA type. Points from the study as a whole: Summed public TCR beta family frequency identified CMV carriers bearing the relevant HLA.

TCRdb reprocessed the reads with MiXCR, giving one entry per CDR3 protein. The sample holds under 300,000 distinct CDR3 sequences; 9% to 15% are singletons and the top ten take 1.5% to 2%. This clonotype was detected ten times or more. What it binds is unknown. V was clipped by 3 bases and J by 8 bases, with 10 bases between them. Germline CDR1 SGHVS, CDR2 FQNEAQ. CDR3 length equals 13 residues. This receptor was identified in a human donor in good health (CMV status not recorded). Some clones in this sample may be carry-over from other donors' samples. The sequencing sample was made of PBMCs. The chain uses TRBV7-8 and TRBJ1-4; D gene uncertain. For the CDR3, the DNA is TGTGCCAGCAGCTTTGACCTGTTCGAAAAACTGTTTTTT. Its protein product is CASSFDLFEKLFF.